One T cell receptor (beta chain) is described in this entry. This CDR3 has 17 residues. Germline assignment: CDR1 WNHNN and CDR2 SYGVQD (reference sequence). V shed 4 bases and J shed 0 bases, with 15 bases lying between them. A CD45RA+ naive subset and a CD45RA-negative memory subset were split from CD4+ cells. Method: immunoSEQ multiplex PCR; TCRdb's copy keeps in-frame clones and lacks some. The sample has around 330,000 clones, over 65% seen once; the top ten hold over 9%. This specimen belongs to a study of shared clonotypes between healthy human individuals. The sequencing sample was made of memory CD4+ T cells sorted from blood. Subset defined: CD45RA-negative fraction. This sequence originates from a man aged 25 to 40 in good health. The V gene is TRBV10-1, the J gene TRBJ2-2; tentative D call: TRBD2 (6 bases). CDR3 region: CASSVRPGEANTGELFF. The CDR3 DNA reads TGCGCCAGCAGTGTCCGGCCGGGAGAGGCGAACACCGGGGAGCTGTTTTTT.